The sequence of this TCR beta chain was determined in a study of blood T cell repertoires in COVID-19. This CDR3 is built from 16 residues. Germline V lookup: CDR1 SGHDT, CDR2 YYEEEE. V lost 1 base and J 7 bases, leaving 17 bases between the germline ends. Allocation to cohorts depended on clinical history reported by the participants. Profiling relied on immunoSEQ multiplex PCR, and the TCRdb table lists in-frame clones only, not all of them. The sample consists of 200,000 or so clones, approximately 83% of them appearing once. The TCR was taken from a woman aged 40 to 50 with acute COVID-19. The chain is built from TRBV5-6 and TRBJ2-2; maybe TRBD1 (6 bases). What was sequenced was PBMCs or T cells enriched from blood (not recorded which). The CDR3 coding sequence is TGTGCCAGCAGCTTGAGGTCAGGGGTGGTCGTCGGGGAGCTGTTTTTT. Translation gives CASSLRSGVVVGELFF.